The 21 T cell receptor beta chains listed next were all sequenced from one sample in a study of T cell responses to AZD1222 COVID-19 vaccine. Sequencing was performed with immunoSEQ multiplex PCR; in TCRdb, only in-frame clones are kept and a portion is missing. The table has about 120,000 clones, around 85% seen once. This specimen consisted of peripheral blood, obtained on day 0 of MenACWY control vaccination. The origin of the receptors is an adult in good health.

The chain carries TRBV19 and TRBJ1-2; D is undetermined. The ends were cut back, 9 bases at V and 6 bases at J, with 29 bases in the middle. The CDR3 consists of 17 residues. Germline lookup yields CDR1 LNHDA and CDR2 SQIVND (reference sequence). The CDR3 nucleotides are TGTGCCAGCCGTCCTGGACTGAGTAGCAAGAGTTGGGATGGCTACACCTTC. Its protein is CASRPGLSSKSWDGYTF.

This clone was seen a single time. The CDR3 region has the DNA TGTGCCAGCTCAGCGAACTTTGGCAATGAAAAACTGTTTTTT. Translation: CASSANFGNEKLFF. The gene calls are TRBV18 and TRBJ1-4, with D hard to call. V was trimmed by 5 bases and J by 5 bases, leaving 12 bases between them. CDR1 is KGHSH, CDR2 LQKENI, per germline. The length of the CDR3 is 14 residues.

The rearrangement joins TRBV10-1 to TRBJ2-3, with D possibly called TRBD1 or TRBD2 (5 bases each). V was shortened by 0 bases and J by 1 base, with 5 bases between the two germline ends. Germline V gene lookup returns CDR1 WNHNN and CDR2 SYGVQD (reference sequence). The CDR3 runs 14 residues. The CDR3 DNA reads as TGCGCCAGCAGTGAGTCGGGGGGCACAGATACGCAGTATTTT. This gives the protein CASSESGGTDTQYF.

V is TRBV19 and J is TRBJ1-6; D ambiguous. CDR3 length equals 14 residues. V lost 6 bases to trimming and J lost 7 bases, with 13 bases between them. Germline CDR1 reads LNHDA; CDR2 reads SQIVND (reference sequence). CDR3 in DNA: TGTGCCAGTAGCGGGTACGGCGGAAATTCACCCCTCCACTTT. This gives the protein CASSGYGGNSPLHF.

The chain has TRBV7-2 and TRBJ2-4; the D gene is possibly TRBD2 (6 bases). Trimming stripped 3 bases from V and 0 bases from J, with 12 bases between. Germline-derived CDR1 and CDR2 are SGHTA and FQGNSA. The CDR3 has 16 residues. CDR3 in amino acids: CASSFSGDLAKNIQYF. The CDR3 nucleotides are TGTGCCAGCAGCTTTTCGGGGGATCTAGCCAAAAACATTCAGTACTTC.

The chain joins TRBV3-1 (or the pseudogene TRBV3-2) to TRBJ2-3; no reliable D call. V was pared by 1 base and J by 2 bases, with 13 bases between. The V gene's germline CDR1 is LGHDT and CDR2 YNNKEL (reference sequence). This CDR3 comprises 16 residues. The CDR3 bases are TGTGCCAGCAGCCAAGGTCGCAGGACCCACACAGATACGCAGTATTTT. It yields the protein CASSQGRRTHTDTQYF.

The V gene is TRBV14, the J gene TRBJ1-2, with a weak D call TRBD1 (5 bases). The CDR3 runs to 15 residues. V lost 1 base to trimming and J lost 6 bases, with 15 bases between them. Germline V gene sequence: CDR1 SGHDN, CDR2 FVKESK. DNA for the CDR3: TGTGCCAGCAGCCAAGGCGCGCGTCTAGGGGATGGCTACACCTTC. This translates into CASSQGARLGDGYTF.

The V and J genes are TRBV9 and TRBJ2-3; the D gene is possibly TRBD2 (5 bases). Germline CDR1 reads SGDLS; CDR2 reads YYNGEE. The length of the CDR3 is 14 residues. V lost 0 bases and J lost 6, with 11 bases in between. The CDR3: CASSVEGRGDTQYF. The CDR3, as DNA: TGTGCCAGCAGCGTAGAAGGGAGAGGGGATACGCAGTATTTT.

The chain combines TRBV14 with TRBJ1-5; possibly TRBD1 for D (5 bases). CDR1 and CDR2 from the germline V gene are SGHDN and FVKESK. V was cut by 1 base and J by 1 base, with 5 bases left in between. The CDR3 spans 14 residues. CDR3 in DNA: TGTGCCAGCAGCCAAGGACAGAGCAATCAGCCCCAGCATTTT. Translation: CASSQGQSNQPQHF.

This clone was found once. V is TRBV5-8 and J is TRBJ2-5; D remains ambiguous. Per germline, CDR1 SGHTS and CDR2 YDEGEE. Trimming took off 3 bases at V and 5 bases at J, with 23 bases between the two ends. This CDR3 spans 17 amino acids. The CDR3 DNA reads as TGTGCCAGCAGCTCCATACTCCCCGGGCCCTACGGGGAGACCCAGTACTTC. Residues: CASSSILPGPYGETQYF.

This clone was seen only once. V and J are TRBV7-3 and TRBJ2-2; D assignment may be TRBD1 or TRBD2 (5 bases each). Germline values: CDR1 SGHTA, CDR2 FQGTGA. Between the trimmed V and J ends, which lost 8 bases and 2 bases, there was a span of 12 bases. CDR3 size: 14 residues. The CDR3 nucleotides read TGTGCCAGCCGGGGCCAGTCTAACACCGGGGAGCTGTTTTTT. Encoded protein: CASRGQSNTGELFF. Using reference TRBV7-3 and TRBJ2-2 for the parts outside the CDR3, the full variable domain is GAGVSQTPSNKVTEKGKYVELRCDPISGHTALYWYRQSLGQGPEFLIYFQGTGAADDSGLPNDRFFAVRPEGSVSTLKIQRTERGDSAVYLCASRGQSNTGELFFGEGSRLTVL.

CDR3 nucleotides: TGCGCCAGCAGGCAAACCAACCCCCCGGGACAGGGGTCCGGAGCTTTCTTT. Translating gives CASRQTNPPGQGSGAFF. The rearrangement uses TRBV5-1 and TRBJ1-1; 10 bases are a match to TRBD1. This CDR3 contains 17 residues. The V gene end was trimmed by 5 bases and the J gene end by 10 bases; junction bases not matched to a gene: 20. The germline V gene has CDR1 SGHRS and CDR2 YFSETQ.

This clone was counted a single time. CDR3 sequence reads: CASSPPGQENEQFF. The CDR3 DNA reads TGCGCCAGCAGCCCGCCGGGACAGGAAAATGAGCAGTTCTTC. J is TRBJ2-1 and V is TRBV5-1; 8 bases map to TRBD1. CDR1 and CDR2 from the germline V gene are SGHRS and YFSETQ. The CDR3 loop spans 14 amino acids. Germline trimming cut 4 bases from V and 7 bases from J; bases unmatched to any gene: 7.

The CDR3 here is CASSPPWGLAASTDTQYF. The DNA of the CDR3 is TGTGCCAGCAGCCCCCCATGGGGACTAGCGGCAAGCACAGATACGCAGTATTTT. This sequence joins TRBV11-2 and TRBJ2-3; 11 bases line up with TRBD2. Germline loops: CDR1 SGHAT, CDR2 FQNNGV. J lost 0 bases, V lost 5 bases, and 10 bases had no gene match. The length of the CDR3 is 18 residues.

The chain combines TRBV4-3 with TRBJ2-1; a possible D gene is TRBD1 (6 bases). The CDR3 has 14 amino acids. The V end lost 4 bases, the J end lost 7 bases, and 14 bases lay between the germline ends. Germline V gene lookup returns CDR1 LGHNA and CDR2 YSLEER. CDR3 protein: CASSPVGGYNEQFF. The CDR3 DNA reads as TGCGCCAGCAGCCCTGTAGGGGGATATAATGAGCAGTTCTTC.

This clone has a handful of counts. CDR3 nucleotides: TGTGCCATCAGTGAGGCCCGGACAGGGGCCTACGAGCAGTACTTC. Encoded protein: CAISEARTGAYEQYF. The rearrangement uses TRBV10-3 and TRBJ2-7; 9 nucleotides align to TRBD1. V was clipped by 2 bases and J by 2 bases; unmatched bases: 4. Germline V lookup: CDR1 ENHRY, CDR2 SYGVKD. The CDR3 totals 15 residues.

The chain recombines TRBV6-2 or TRBV6-3 with TRBJ1-1; D uncertain. The V and J ends lost 5 bases and 8 bases respectively, with 21 bases between them. This CDR3 is built from 15 residues. CDR1 and CDR2 from the germline V gene are MNHEY and SVGEGT. The CDR3 nucleotides are TGTGCCAGCAGTCAACCCGCCCTCCGGAGCCCAGAAGCTTTCTTT. Protein sequence: CASSQPALRSPEAFF.

The chain employs TRBV27 and TRBJ2-7; D is uncertain. Germline loops: CDR1 MNHEY, CDR2 SMNVEV (reference sequence). The V and J ends lost 2 bases and 2 bases respectively, with 13 bases between them. CDR3 length: 15 amino acids. This CDR3 is CASSLKVTAAYEQYF. In DNA, the CDR3 is TGTGCCAGCAGTTTAAAAGTGACGGCGGCCTACGAGCAGTACTTC.

V and J are TRBV5-4 and TRBJ2-4; 11 bases line up with TRBD1. The CDR3 runs 16 residues. The germline CDR1 and CDR2 sequences are SGHNT and YYREEE (reference sequence). Trimming at V came to 4 bases and at J to 7 bases, leaving 10 bases not matched to a gene. CDR3 DNA: TGTGCCAGCAGCAGGAGGACAGGGGGCCAGGGGAACATTCAGTACTTC. It translates to CASSRRTGGQGNIQYF.

Note on this clone: This sample includes further DNA sequences coding for the same CDR3. The V gene is TRBV18, the J gene TRBJ1-2; D unresolved. Germline CDR1 is KGHSH and CDR2 is LQKENI. V lost 3 bases and J lost 3, with 11 bases in between. This CDR3 has 14 amino acids. CDR3 DNA: TGTGCCAGCTCACCGGTGAGCTCGGACTATGGCTACACCTTC. It is translated as CASSPVSSDYGYTF. Drawing the rest from reference TRBV18 and TRBJ1-2, the complete variable domain is NAGVMQNPRHLVRRRGQEARLRCSPMKGHSHVYWYRQLPEEGLKFMVYLQKENIIDESGMPKERFSAEFPKEGPSILRIQQVVRGDSAAYFCASSPVSSDYGYTFGSGTRLTVV.

The rearrangement joins TRBV28 to TRBJ2-2; D is uncertain. Trimming shortened V by 8 bases and J by 2 bases, and 15 bases separated the two germline ends. Germline values: CDR1 MDHEN, CDR2 SYDVKM. The CDR3 is 15 amino acids. CDR3 region: CASAVGDRNTGELFF. The CDR3 DNA follows: TGTGCCAGCGCGGTCGGCGACCGCAACACCGGGGAGCTGTTTTTT.